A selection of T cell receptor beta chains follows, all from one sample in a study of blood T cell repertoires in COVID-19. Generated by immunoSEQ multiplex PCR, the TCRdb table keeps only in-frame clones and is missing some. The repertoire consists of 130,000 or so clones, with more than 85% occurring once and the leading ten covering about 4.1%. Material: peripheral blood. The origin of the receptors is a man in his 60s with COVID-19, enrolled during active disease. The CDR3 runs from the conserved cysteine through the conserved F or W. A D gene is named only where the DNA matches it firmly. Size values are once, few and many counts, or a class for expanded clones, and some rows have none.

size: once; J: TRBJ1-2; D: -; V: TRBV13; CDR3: CASSLDPQYYGYTF; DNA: TGTGCCAGCAGCTTAGACCCCCAGTACTATGGCTACACCTTC
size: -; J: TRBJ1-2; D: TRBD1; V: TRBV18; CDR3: CASSHDRGNGYTF; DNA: TGTGCCAGCTCACACGACAGGGGCAATGGCTACACCTTC
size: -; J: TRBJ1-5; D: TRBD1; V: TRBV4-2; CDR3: CASSQAGTGSSNQPQHF; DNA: TGTGCCAGCAGCCAAGCGGGGACAGGGTCTTCTAATCAGCCCCAGCATTTT
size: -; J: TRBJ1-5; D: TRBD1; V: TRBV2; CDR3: CASNNYGTGGQPQHF; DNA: TGTGCCAGCAACAATTACGGGACAGGGGGTCAGCCCCAGCATTTT
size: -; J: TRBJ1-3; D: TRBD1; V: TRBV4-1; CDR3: CASSQDPSIGTVGF; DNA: TGCGCCAGCAGCCAAGATCCTTCAATCGGGACAGTGGGGTTT
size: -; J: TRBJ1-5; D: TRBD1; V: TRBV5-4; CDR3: CASSIAGGSNQPQHF; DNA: TGTGCCAGCAGCATTGCAGGGGGGAGCAATCAGCCCCAGCATTTT
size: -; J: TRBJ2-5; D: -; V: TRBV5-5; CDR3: CASSPGTTGEETQYF; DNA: TGTGCCAGCAGCCCCGGGACAACAGGTGAAGAGACCCAGTACTTC
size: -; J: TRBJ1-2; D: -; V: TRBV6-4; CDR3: CAYVVRDRYGYTF; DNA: TGTGCCTACGTGGTGAGGGATCGGTATGGCTACACCTTC
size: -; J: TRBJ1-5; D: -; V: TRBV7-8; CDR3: CASSLSDISNQPQHF; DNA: TGTGCCAGCAGCCTTTCCGACATTAGCAATCAGCCCCAGCATTTT
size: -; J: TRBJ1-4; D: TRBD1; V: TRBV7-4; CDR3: CASSLAPQGPTGDNEKLFF; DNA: TGTGCCAGCAGCTTGGCTCCCCAAGGGCCGACAGGGGATAATGAAAAACTGTTTTTT
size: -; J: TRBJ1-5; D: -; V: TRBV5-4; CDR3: CASSLGGGLNQPQHF; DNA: TGTGCCAGCAGCCTCGGGGGGGGACTCAATCAGCCCCAGCATTTT
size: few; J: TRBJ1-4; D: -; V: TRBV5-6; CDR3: CASSSGDWEKLFF; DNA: TGTGCCAGCAGCTCGGGTGATTGGGAAAAACTGTTTTTT
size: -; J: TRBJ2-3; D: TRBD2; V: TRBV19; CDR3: CASSIDGGLAGVVDTQYF; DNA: TGTGCCAGTAGTATAGATGGGGGACTAGCGGGGGTCGTAGATACGCAGTATTTT
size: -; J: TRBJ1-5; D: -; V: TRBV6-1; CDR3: CASSPLQGGGTQHF; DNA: TGTGCCAGCAGTCCCCTACAGGGCGGGGGGACCCAGCATTTT
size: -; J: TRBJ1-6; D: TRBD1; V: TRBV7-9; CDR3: CASSFGTGLGDSPLHF; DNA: TGTGCCAGCAGCTTCGGGACAGGGCTAGGGGATTCACCCCTCCACTTT
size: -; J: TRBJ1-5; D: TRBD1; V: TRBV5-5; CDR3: CASSLAGTGTESNQPQHF; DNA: TGTGCCAGCAGCTTGGCCGGGACAGGGACTGAGAGCAATCAGCCCCAGCATTTT
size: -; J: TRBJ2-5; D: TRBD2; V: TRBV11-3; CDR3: CASSPTSGDQETQYF; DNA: TGTGCCAGCAGCCCCACTAGCGGGGACCAAGAGACCCAGTACTTC
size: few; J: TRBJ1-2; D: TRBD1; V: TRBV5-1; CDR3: CASSLAGTGGGYTF; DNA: TGCGCCAGCAGCTTGGCCGGGACAGGGGGAGGCTACACCTTC
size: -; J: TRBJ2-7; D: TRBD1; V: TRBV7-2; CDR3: CASKPGQGSYEQYF; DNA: TGTGCCAGCAAGCCGGGACAGGGGTCCTACGAGCAGTACTTC
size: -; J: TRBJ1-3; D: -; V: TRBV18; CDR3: CASSPIVAGGSSGNTIYF; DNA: TGTGCCAGCTCACCTATCGTTGCAGGAGGTTCCTCTGGAAACACCATATATTTT
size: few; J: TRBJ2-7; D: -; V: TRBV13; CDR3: CASSLGEGAGYEQYF; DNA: TGTGCCAGCAGCTTAGGGGAGGGGGCCGGCTACGAGCAGTACTTC
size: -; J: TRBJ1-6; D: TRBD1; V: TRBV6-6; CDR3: CASSYGTGNNSPLHF; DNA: TGTGCCAGCAGTTACGGGACAGGGAATAATTCACCCCTCCACTTT
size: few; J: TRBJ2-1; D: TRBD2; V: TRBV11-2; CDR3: CASSLDRRGSYNEQFF; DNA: TGTGCCAGCAGCTTAGATCGGCGGGGGTCCTACAATGAGCAGTTCTTC
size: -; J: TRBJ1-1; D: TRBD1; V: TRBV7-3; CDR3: CASSINPGQGEAFF; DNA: TGTGCCAGCAGCATCAACCCGGGACAGGGTGAAGCTTTCTTT
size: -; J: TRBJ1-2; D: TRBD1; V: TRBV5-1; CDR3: CASSLSGQGGGYTF; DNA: TGCGCCAGCAGCCTATCGGGACAGGGTGGTGGCTACACCTTC
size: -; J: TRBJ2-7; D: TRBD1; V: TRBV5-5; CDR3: CASSPGQGPYEQYF; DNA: TGTGCCAGCAGCCCGGGACAGGGCCCCTACGAGCAGTACTTC
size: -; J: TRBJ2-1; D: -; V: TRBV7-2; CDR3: CASSSRWAGIYNEQFF; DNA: TGTGCCAGCAGCTCGCGGTGGGCAGGGATCTACAATGAGCAGTTCTTC
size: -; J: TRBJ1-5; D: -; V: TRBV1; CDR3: CTSSQSGSPTGAQHF; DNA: TGCACCAGCAGCCAGAGTGGCTCCCCGACCGGGGCCCAGCATTTT
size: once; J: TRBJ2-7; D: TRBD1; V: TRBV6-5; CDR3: CASSPRGLYEQYF; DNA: TGTGCCAGCAGCCCCAGGGGGCTCTACGAGCAGTACTTC
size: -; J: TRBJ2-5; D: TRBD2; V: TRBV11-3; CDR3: CASSYRAGRTETQYF; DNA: TGTGCCAGCAGCTACCGAGCGGGGAGGACAGAGACCCAGTACTTC
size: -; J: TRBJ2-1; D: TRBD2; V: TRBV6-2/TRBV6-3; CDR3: CASSLWVAGGNEQFF; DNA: TGTGCCAGCAGTTTATGGGTAGCGGGGGGGAATGAGCAGTTCTTC
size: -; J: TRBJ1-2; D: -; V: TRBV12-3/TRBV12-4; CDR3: CASRGPYGYTF; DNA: TGTGCCAGCAGGGGCCCATATGGCTACACCTTC
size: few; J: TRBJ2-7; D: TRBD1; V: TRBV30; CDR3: CAWGDRANEQYF; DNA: TGTGCCTGGGGTGACAGGGCGAACGAGCAGTACTTC
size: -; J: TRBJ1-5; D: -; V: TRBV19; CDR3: CASSSQGRNSNQPQHF; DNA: TGTGCCAGTAGTAGCCAGGGGCGAAATAGCAATCAGCCCCAGCATTTT
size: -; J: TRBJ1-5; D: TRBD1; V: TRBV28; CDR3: CASRPGGTGGQPQHF; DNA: TGTGCCAGCAGACCCGGGGGGACAGGGGGTCAGCCCCAGCATTTT
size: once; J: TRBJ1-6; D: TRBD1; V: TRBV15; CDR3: CATSRDRGKSSPLHF; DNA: TGTGCCACCAGCAGGGACAGGGGGAAGAGTTCACCCCTCCACTTT
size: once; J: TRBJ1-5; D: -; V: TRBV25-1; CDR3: CASSDRQLNQPQHF; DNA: TGTGCCAGCAGTGATAGACAGCTAAATCAGCCCCAGCATTTT
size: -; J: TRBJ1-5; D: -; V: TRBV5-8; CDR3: CASSPPVVSAGADQPQHF; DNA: TGTGCCAGCAGCCCCCCGGTAGTCTCGGCGGGGGCGGATCAGCCCCAGCATTTT
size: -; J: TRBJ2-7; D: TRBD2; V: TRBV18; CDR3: CASSPEGLAGGYEQYF; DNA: TGTGCCAGCTCACCTGAGGGACTAGCGGGGGGTTACGAGCAGTACTTC
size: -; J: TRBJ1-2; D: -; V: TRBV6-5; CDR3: CASSRYGIWGYTF; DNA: TGTGCCAGCAGTCGTTACGGTATATGGGGCTACACCTTC
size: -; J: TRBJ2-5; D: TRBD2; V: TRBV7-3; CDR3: CASSPEGLAEETQYF; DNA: TGTGCCAGCAGCCCCGAGGGACTAGCCGAAGAGACCCAGTACTTC
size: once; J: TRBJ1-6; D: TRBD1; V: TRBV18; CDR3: CASSPNRGNNSPLHF; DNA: TGTGCCAGCTCACCGAACAGGGGAAATAATTCACCCCTCCACTTT
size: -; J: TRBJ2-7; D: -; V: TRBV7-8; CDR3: CASSLGGVSYEQYF; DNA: TGTGCCAGCAGCTTAGGCGGGGTTTCCTACGAGCAGTACTTC
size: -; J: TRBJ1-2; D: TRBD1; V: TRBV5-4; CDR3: CASSGDRASRGYTF; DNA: TGTGCCAGCAGCGGGGACAGGGCTAGTAGGGGCTACACCTTC
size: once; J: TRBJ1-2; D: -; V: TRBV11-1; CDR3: CASSPSSSGYTF; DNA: TGTGCCAGCAGCCCATCCTCTAGCGGCTACACCTTC
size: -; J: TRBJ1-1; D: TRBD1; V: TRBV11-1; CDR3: CASSANRGGNTEAFF; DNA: TGTGCCAGCAGCGCCAACAGGGGCGGGAACACTGAAGCTTTCTTT
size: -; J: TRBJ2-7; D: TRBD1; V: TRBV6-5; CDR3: CASTGQADYEQYF; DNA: TGTGCCAGCACCGGACAGGCGGACTACGAGCAGTACTTC
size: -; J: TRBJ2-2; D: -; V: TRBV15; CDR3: CATKLEVGTGELFF; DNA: TGTGCCACCAAGTTGGAGGTGGGGACCGGGGAGCTGTTTTTT
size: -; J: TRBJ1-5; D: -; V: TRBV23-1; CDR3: CASSQSSRTQGQPQHF; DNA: TGCGCCAGCAGTCAATCGAGTAGGACCCAGGGCCAGCCCCAGCATTTT
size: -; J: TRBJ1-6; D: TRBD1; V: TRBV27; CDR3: CASSLLTGGNGAYNSPLHF; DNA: TGTGCCAGCAGTCTATTAACAGGGGGCAACGGAGCCTATAATTCACCCCTCCACTTT
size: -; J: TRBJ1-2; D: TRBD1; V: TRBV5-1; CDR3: CASTETGKGYTF; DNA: TGCGCCAGCACGGAGACAGGGAAGGGCTACACCTTC
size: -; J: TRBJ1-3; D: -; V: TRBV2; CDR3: CASSEVSTTSGNTIYF; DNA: TGTGCCAGCAGTGAAGTCTCGACAACCTCTGGAAACACCATATATTTT
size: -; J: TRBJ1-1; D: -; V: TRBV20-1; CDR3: CSASKYGGTEAFF; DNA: TGCAGTGCTAGTAAGTACGGGGGCACTGAAGCTTTCTTT
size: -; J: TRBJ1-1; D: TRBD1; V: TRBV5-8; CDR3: CASSAGQGVAPQAFF; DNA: TGTGCCAGCAGCGCCGGACAGGGCGTAGCACCGCAAGCTTTCTTT
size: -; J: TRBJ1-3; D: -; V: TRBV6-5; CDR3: CASRRTGFGNTIYF; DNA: TGTGCCAGCAGAAGAACAGGGTTTGGAAACACCATATATTTT
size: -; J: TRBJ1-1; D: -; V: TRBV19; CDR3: CASSIGSLAEAFF; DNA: TGTGCCAGTAGTATCGGGTCCTTAGCTGAAGCTTTCTTT
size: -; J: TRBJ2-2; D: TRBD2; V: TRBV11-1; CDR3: CASKTSGGRSTRELFF; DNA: TGTGCCAGCAAAACTAGCGGGGGGAGATCAACCCGGGAGCTGTTTTTT
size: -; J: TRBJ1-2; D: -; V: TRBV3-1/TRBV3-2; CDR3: CASSQEKQENTF; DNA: TGTGCCAGCAGCCAAGAAAAGCAGGAAAACACCTTC
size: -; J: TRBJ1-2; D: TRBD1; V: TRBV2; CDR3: CASSARDREIYGYTF; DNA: TGTGCCAGCAGTGCGCGGGACAGAGAGATCTATGGCTACACCTTC